This TCR beta chain is drawn from a study of blood T cells in healthy people across ages. Study-wide results and limits: Researchers said unsorted PBMCs prevented a conclusive naive versus antigen-experienced comparison.

Germline CDR1 reads WSHSY; CDR2 reads SAAADI. The V end was cut by 4 bases, the J end by 0 bases, with 10 bases between. This CDR3 comprises 15 residues. A J-beta primer mix and a sample-barcoded 5' primer were used in a second PCR of about 7 to 12 cycles. Each CDR3 protein gets one entry after TCRdb re-called the 5' RACE reads with MiXCR. Of roughly 640,000 distinct CDR3 sequences listed, approximately 30% were seen once; the top ten hold around a sixth. This clonotype was recorded a few times. The antigen is unknown. The chain couples TRBV10-2 to TRBJ2-1; a possible D gene is TRBD1 (5 bases). Sequencing input: blood. This TCR came from a woman over 75 in good health. The CDR3: CASSGTDSSYNEQFF. The CDR3 nucleotides read TGCGCCAGCAGTGGAACAGACAGCTCCTACAATGAGCAGTTCTTC.